Detailed here is one T cell receptor (beta chain). No antigen is known for it. A much larger clone lies a single base off, so this may be a read error. Germline loops: CDR1 LNHDA, CDR2 SQIVND (reference sequence). There are 13 residues in the CDR3. These data come from a study of breast tumors, draining lymph nodes, adjacent tissues. Samples came from axillary lymph nodes draining the breast cancer. TCRdb analysed the multiplex PCR reads with MiXCR anew, one entry per CDR3 protein. The data contain 190,000 or so distinct CDR3 sequences, around 33% of them seen just once; the ten biggest clones take up approximately 4.5%. Study conclusions and caveats: The lymph node origin of tumor T cells was framed as consistent with a hypothesis, not demonstrated. Luminal-like breast cancer showed significantly greater tumor-nontumor repertoire similarity than basal-like breast cancer did. Most tumor T cells seemingly derive from lymph node, then expand in tumor. Tumor TCR diversity was below lymph nodes but above nontumor tissue.

This receptor was taken from a female donor with breast cancer. Some clones in this sample may be carry-over from other donors' samples. Sequencing was performed on axillary lymph node tissue. This rearrangement joins TRBV19 to TRBJ2-7; D uncertain. The CDR3 reads CASSIVGSYEQCF. The CDR3 DNA reads TGTGCCAGTAGTATCGTGGGATCCTACGAGCAGTGCTTC.